This T cell receptor beta chain was profiled in a study of T cells after yellow fever vaccination. The CDR3 length is 14 residues. Trimming removed 0 bases from V and 7 bases from J, with 13 bases in between. Germline CDR1 reads SGHRS; CDR2 reads YFSETQ. TCRdb fed the 5' RACE reads into MiXCR, producing one record per CDR3 protein. The sample has 300,000 to 400,000 distinct CDR3 sequences; roughly 9.4% are singletons. The clonotype was recovered from a man in his late teens or twenties who received the YFV17D yellow fever vaccine. Sequenced here: PBMCs, sampled on the day of the first yellow fever vaccination. The chain links TRBV5-1 to TRBJ1-1; D is uncertain. CDR3 sequence (DNA): TGCGCCAGCAGCTTGGGTAGGGCCCAGTATGAAGCTTTCTTT. It encodes CASSLGRAQYEAFF.